The 19 T cell receptor beta chains below come from one sample, sequenced in a study of T cell responses to AZD1222 COVID-19 vaccine. The table came from immunoSEQ multiplex PCR; TCRdb's copy has only in-frame clones and leaves some out. Among about 120,000 clones listed, approximately 90% were seen once. Sequencing was performed on peripheral blood, taken on day 0 of AZD1222 vaccination. The receptors here all came from an adult in good health.

The chain joins TRBV2 to TRBJ2-1, with 8 nucleotides matching TRBD2. Germline CDR1 and CDR2: SNHLY and FYNNEI. CDR3 length: 15 amino acids. With V trimmed by 2 bases and J by 10 bases, 10 bases remained unmatched. The CDR3 loop is CASSEKASGRGEQFF. In DNA, the CDR3 is TGTGCCAGCAGTGAAAAGGCTAGCGGGCGGGGAGAGCAGTTCTTC.

The chain carries TRBV10-3 and TRBJ2-7, with a weak D call TRBD1 (6 bases). Deletions cut 0 bases from V and 3 bases from J, with 15 bases between. There are 16 residues in the CDR3. The germline CDR1 and CDR2 sequences are ENHRY and SYGVKD. CDR3: CAISESVTGKFYEQYF. CDR3 DNA: TGTGCCATCAGTGAGTCGGTTACAGGGAAATTCTACGAGCAGTACTTC.

The chain joins TRBV3-1 (or the pseudogene TRBV3-2) to TRBJ2-5; D possibly matches TRBD1 or TRBD2 (6 bases each). The CDR3 length is 11 residues. V shed 6 bases and J shed 13 bases, with 15 bases lying between them. Germline lookup yields CDR1 LGHDT and CDR2 YNNKEL (reference sequence). Here the CDR3 DNA reads TGTGCCAGCAGGGAGGGGGGTCCCCCGTACTTC. Residues: CASREGGPPYF.

The chain recombines TRBV28 with TRBJ1-1; D remains ambiguous. V lost 3 bases and J 4 bases, leaving 9 bases between the germline ends. Germline CDR1 reads MDHEN; CDR2 reads SYDVKM. This CDR3 region has 13 residues. The CDR3, as DNA: TGTGCCAGCAGTTTTACGACGGCCACTGAAGCTTTCTTT. Translated: CASSFTTATEAFF.

Note on this clone: The same CDR3 also results from other DNA sequences found in this sample. The rearrangement joins TRBV30 to TRBJ2-7, with unresolved D. CDR3 length: 11 amino acids. Germline-derived CDR1 and CDR2 are GTSNPN and SVGIG (reference sequence). Trimming removed 1 base at V and 3 bases at J, with 4 bases between. The CDR3 DNA sequence: TGTGCCTGGAGTGGAAGCTACGAGCAGTACTTC. Translated, it gives CAWSGSYEQYF.

This chain joins TRBV3-1 (or the pseudogene TRBV3-2) and TRBJ2-5, with D possibly TRBD1 on 5 matching bases. Germline CDR1 reads LGHDT; CDR2 reads YNNKEL (reference sequence). With 2 bases removed from V and 4 bases from J, the gap between germline ends came to 14 bases. The CDR3 spans 15 residues. The CDR3: CASSQRTPFRETQYF. The CDR3 DNA reads as TGTGCCAGCAGCCAAAGGACACCCTTCCGAGAGACCCAGTACTTC.

The gene calls are TRBV11-1 and TRBJ1-1, with D perhaps TRBD1 (5 bases). There are 16 residues in the CDR3. The V gene lost 3 bases and the J gene lost 5 bases, with 19 bases spanning the gap. CDR1 SGHAT and CDR2 FQDESV come from the germline V gene (reference sequence). CDR3 protein: CASSFASTGRGTEAFF. The CDR3 nucleotides read TGTGCCAGCAGCTTTGCCTCGACGGGAAGGGGAACTGAAGCTTTCTTT.

The chain has TRBV6-4 and TRBJ1-2, with D possibly TRBD1 on 5 matching bases. Germline V gene sequence: CDR1 MRHNA, CDR2 SNTAGT. The germline V and J ends were trimmed by 5 bases and 3 bases, with 13 bases remaining between them. This CDR3 region has 14 residues. The CDR3 bases are TGTGCCAGCAGTCTGGAGGGGATGGACTATGGCTACACCTTC. It yields the protein CASSLEGMDYGYTF.

This clone was detected once. J is TRBJ2-7 and V is TRBV29-1, with 7 positions matching TRBD1. The CDR3 is 12 residues long. CDR1 is SQVTM, CDR2 ANQGSEA, per germline. The V segment lost 5 bases and the J segment 1 base; nucleotides outside the gene matches: 2. The CDR3 DNA follows: TGCAGCGTTACAGGGGCTTCCTACGAGCAGTACTTC. It specifies CSVTGASYEQYF.

The CDR3 DNA reads as TGTGCCAGCAGCTTAATGGGGGCGCGTAACACCGGGGAGCTGTTTTTT. Amino acids: CASSLMGARNTGELFF. The V and J genes are TRBV7-3 and TRBJ2-2, with D tentatively TRBD1 (6 bases). CDR3 length equals 16 residues. Germline assignment: CDR1 SGHTA and CDR2 FQGTGA. The ends were cut back, 1 base at V and 2 bases at J, with 11 bases in the middle.

This clone has only a few counts. The rearrangement uses TRBV27 and TRBJ1-2; the D is unclear. The CDR3 length is 12 residues. Trimming removed 4 bases at V and 4 bases at J, with 7 bases between. Germline values: CDR1 MNHEY, CDR2 SMNVEV (reference sequence). As DNA, the CDR3 is TGTGCCAGCAGTTCCGGTGGCTATGGCTACACCTTC. Translating it yields CASSSGGYGYTF.

This clone came up once. The genes are TRBV18 and TRBJ2-7; possible D gene TRBD1, 6 bases. The V gene lost 4 bases and the J gene lost 2 bases, with 15 bases spanning the gap. Per germline, CDR1 KGHSH and CDR2 LQKENI. This CDR3 has 15 amino acids. The DNA for the CDR3 is TGTGCCAGCTCACGCTCCCGGACAGAGACCTACGAGCAGTACTTC. It encodes CASSRSRTETYEQYF.

V usage is TRBV27 and J usage is TRBJ2-7; 9 bases align to TRBD1. The length of the CDR3 is 14 residues. Germline CDR1 MNHEY, CDR2 SMNVEV (reference sequence). With V trimmed by 8 bases and J by 7 bases, 12 bases remained unmatched. CDR3 amino acids: CASRPGTGRGEQYF. CDR3 in DNA: TGTGCCAGCCGCCCCGGGACAGGGAGAGGGGAGCAGTACTTC.

This chain joins TRBV5-6 and TRBJ1-1; unclear D gene. Trimming took 2 bases from V and 5 from J, leaving 4 bases between them. From germline, CDR1 is SGHDT and CDR2 YYEEEE. CDR3 size: 11 residues. The CDR3 region is CASSLRTEAFF. Here the CDR3 DNA reads TGTGCCAGCAGCTTACGGACTGAAGCTTTCTTT.

The chain combines TRBV27 with TRBJ1-1; D is unresolved. The germline CDR1 and CDR2 sequences are MNHEY and SMNVEV (reference sequence). V was pared by 2 bases and J by 1 base, with 8 bases between. This CDR3 contains 14 residues. The CDR3 is CASSLGRWNTEAFF. The CDR3 DNA is TGTGCCAGCAGTTTAGGGCGGTGGAACACTGAAGCTTTCTTT.

The chain combines TRBV11-2 with TRBJ1-2; D is unresolved. CDR3 length: 14 residues. The germline gives CDR1 SGHAT, CDR2 FQNNGV. Between the trimmed V and J ends, which lost 2 bases and 3 bases, there was a span of 10 bases. CDR3 DNA sequence: TGTGCCAGCAGCTTATGGGGATCGCACTATGGCTACACCTTC. Its translation: CASSLWGSHYGYTF. Drawing the rest from reference TRBV11-2 and TRBJ1-2, the complete variable domain is EAGVAQSPRYKIIEKRQSVAFWCNPISGHATLYWYQQILGQGPKLLIQFQNNGVVDDSQLPKDRFSAERLKGVDSTLKIQPAKLEDSAVYLCASSLWGSHYGYTFGSGTRLTVV.

The V gene is TRBV28, the J gene TRBJ1-3, with TRBD1 matching 7 bases. This CDR3 spans 15 amino acids. Germline V gene lookup returns CDR1 MDHEN and CDR2 SYDVKM. The junction had 2 bases not matched to a gene; V was cut back by 3 bases and J by 0 bases. CDR3 in amino acids: CASSLGQPSGNTIYF. For the CDR3, the DNA is TGTGCCAGCAGTTTGGGACAGCCCTCTGGAAACACCATATATTTT.

The chain is built from TRBV2 and TRBJ1-5, with 7 bases matching TRBD1. The germline CDR1 and CDR2 sequences are SNHLY and FYNNEI. The CDR3 consists of 14 residues. V gave up 4 bases and J gave up 4 bases; unmatched junction bases: 4. CDR3 sequence: CASSGGTVNQPQHF. The CDR3 nucleotides read TGTGCCAGCAGTGGCGGGACAGTGAATCAGCCCCAGCATTTT.

V and J are TRBV19 and TRBJ1-3; 7 nucleotides line up with TRBD1. After removal of 6 bases from V and 5 bases from J, the junction contained 7 bases not matched to a gene. CDR1 LNHDA and CDR2 SQIVND come from the germline V gene (reference sequence). The CDR3 runs 14 residues. CDR3 sequence reads: CASSPGQRRNTIYF. The DNA for the CDR3 is TGTGCCAGTAGCCCGGGACAGAGAAGAAACACCATATATTTT.